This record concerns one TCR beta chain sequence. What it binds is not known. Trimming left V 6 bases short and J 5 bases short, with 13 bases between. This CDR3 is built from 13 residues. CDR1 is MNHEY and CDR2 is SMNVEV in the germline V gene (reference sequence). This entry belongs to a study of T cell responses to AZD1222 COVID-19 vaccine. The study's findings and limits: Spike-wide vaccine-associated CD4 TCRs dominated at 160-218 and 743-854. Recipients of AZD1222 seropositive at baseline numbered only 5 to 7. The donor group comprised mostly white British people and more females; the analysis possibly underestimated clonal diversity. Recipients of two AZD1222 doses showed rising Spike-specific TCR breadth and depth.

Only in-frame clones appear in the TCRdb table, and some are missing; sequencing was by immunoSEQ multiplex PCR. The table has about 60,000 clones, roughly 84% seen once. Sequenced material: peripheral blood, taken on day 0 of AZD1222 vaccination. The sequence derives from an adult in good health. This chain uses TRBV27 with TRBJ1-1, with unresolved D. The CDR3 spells CASSQKPRTEAFF. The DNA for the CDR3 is TGTGCCAGCAGCCAAAAACCCCGGACTGAAGCTTTCTTT.